Below are 10 T cell receptor beta chains sequenced from a single sample in a study of blood T cell repertoires in COVID-19. Method: immunoSEQ multiplex PCR; TCRdb's copy keeps in-frame clones and lacks some. This sample has roughly 250,000 clones, with about 90% found just once. Sequencing was carried out using PBMCs or T cells enriched from blood (not recorded which). The receptors stem from a woman aged 25-40 years with acute COVID-19.

The rearrangement links TRBV5-4 to TRBJ2-2, with 7 bases aligning to TRBD1. V trimming: 5 bases; J trimming: 1 base; junction bases outside the gene matches: 8. The CDR3 runs to 16 residues. CDR1 is SGHNT, CDR2 YYREEE, per germline (reference sequence). CDR3 DNA sequence: TGTGCCAGCAGTACTTACAGGGGTGAGAACACCGGGGAGCTGTTTTTT. Protein product: CASSTYRGENTGELFF.

V is TRBV2 and J is TRBJ1-5; 11 bases agree with TRBD1. This CDR3 is built from 19 residues. Germline V gene data show CDR1 as SNHLY and CDR2 as FYNNEI. The V segment lost 0 bases and the J segment 5 bases; nucleotides outside the gene matches: 12. The CDR3 coding sequence is TGTGCCAGCAGTGAAGCCGGACAGGGGGCCCTCGGGCCCCATCAGCCCCAGCATTTT. Its translation is CASSEAGQGALGPHQPQHF.

V gene TRBV5-8 combines with J gene TRBJ2-7, with TRBD1 identical over 7 bases. The V segment lost 7 bases and the J segment 6 bases; nucleotides outside the gene matches: 13. The CDR3 is 14 residues long. In germline, CDR1 is SGHTS, CDR2 YDEGEE. The CDR3 DNA is TGTGCCAGCGAGCCAGGGGGTTACCCAACCGAGCAGTACTTC. Translating it yields CASEPGGYPTEQYF.

The chain uses TRBV7-2 and TRBJ2-7, with D possibly TRBD2 on 5 matching bases. V lost 5 bases and J 2 bases, leaving 16 bases between the germline ends. The length of the CDR3 is 15 residues. Germline CDR1 is SGHTA and CDR2 is FQGNSA. CDR3 DNA: TGTGCCAGCAGCCTGAGTTCCGGGAAGGCCTACGAGCAGTACTTC. Encoded protein: CASSLSSGKAYEQYF.

The chain couples TRBV9 to TRBJ1-2; D ambiguous. V was trimmed by 4 bases and J by 4 bases, leaving 14 bases between them. Germline CDR1 SGDLS, CDR2 YYNGEE. The CDR3 length is 14 residues. The CDR3 bases are TGTGCCAGCAGCCCTACCGCGGATACCTATGGCTACACCTTC. Its translation: CASSPTADTYGYTF. The full variable domain, its missing parts supplied by reference TRBV9 and TRBJ1-2, is DSGVTQTPKHLITATGQRVTLRCSPRSGDLSVYWYQQSLDQGLQFLIQYYNGEERAKGNILERFSAQQFPDLHSELNLSSLELGDSALYFCASSPTADTYGYTFGSGTRLTVV.

This chain joins TRBV11-3 and TRBJ1-1; D is unresolved. The CDR3 runs 13 residues. Germline CDR1 and CDR2: SGHNT and YENEEA. V was pared by 5 bases and J by 3 bases, with 10 bases between. DNA of the CDR3: TGTGCCAGCAGCCCCCCCGGGGACACTGAAGCTTTCTTT. This sequence encodes CASSPPGDTEAFF.

V usage is TRBV5-1 and J usage is TRBJ2-5, with TRBD1 matching over 7 bases. This CDR3 is built from 13 residues. Germline CDR1 SGHRS, CDR2 YFSETQ. V gave up 4 bases and J gave up 3 bases; unmatched junction bases: 3. CDR3 nucleotide sequence: TGCGCCAGCAGCAGGGGACAGAAAGAGACCCAGTACTTC. Its translation: CASSRGQKETQYF.

The chain employs TRBV7-9 and TRBJ2-1, with 7 nucleotides matching TRBD1. V lost 5 bases to trimming and J lost 3 bases; unmatched junction nucleotides: 7. The V gene's germline CDR1 is SEHNR and CDR2 FQNEAQ (reference sequence). The CDR3 covers 15 residues. The CDR3 DNA is TGTGCCAGCAGCACCCGGGACAGAGACTACAATGAGCAGTTCTTC. Translated: CASSTRDRDYNEQFF.

The chain joins TRBV28 to TRBJ2-5, with D tentatively TRBD1 (6 bases). The V end lost 4 bases, the J end lost 3 bases, and 12 bases lay between the germline ends. CDR3 size: 14 residues. Germline V CDR1 and CDR2: MDHEN, SYDVKM. DNA of the CDR3: TGTGCCAGCAGTTCCCGTACAGGGAAAGAGACCCAGTACTTC. It codes for CASSSRTGKETQYF.

This chain uses TRBV9 with TRBJ2-7; TRBD1 aligns across 10 bases. Trimming at V came to 3 bases and at J to 5 bases, leaving 11 bases not matched to a gene. Germline assignment: CDR1 SGDLS and CDR2 YYNGEE. The CDR3 runs 16 residues. Here the CDR3 reads CASSAPADRGLHEQYF. The CDR3 nucleotides are TGTGCCAGCAGCGCACCTGCCGACAGGGGGCTCCACGAGCAGTACTTC.